Listed here is a single T cell receptor (beta chain). Antigen specificity is unknown. The data belong to a study of monozygotic twins with cystic fibrosis. General study findings and limits: Monozygotic CF twin pairs shared significantly more nucleotide-identical clonotypes than unrelated CF individuals did. Shared CDR3 numbers were not associated with age, concordance or severity. V usage most resembled the co-twin in 13 of 16 pairs.

Deletions cut 3 bases from V and 0 bases from J, with 16 bases between. There are 16 residues in the CDR3. Germline values: CDR1 SGHDT, CDR2 YYEEEE. Assay used: immunoSEQ multiplex PCR; TCRdb lists only in-frame clones, some missing. Here the sample spans 30,000 to 35,000 clones, just over 65% being singletons. The specimen was blood. The chain carries TRBV5-6 and TRBJ2-7; possible D gene TRBD1, 7 bases. The origin of this receptor is a girl aged 5 to 17 with cystic fibrosis. The CDR3 loop is CASSSGGTVTSYEQYF. The CDR3 nucleotides read TGTGCCAGCAGCTCTGGGGGGACAGTAACCTCCTACGAGCAGTACTTC.